This TCR beta chain emerged from a study of T cell responses to AZD1222 COVID-19 vaccine. The study's findings and limits: No repertoire was sampled before or during the peak T cell response, only after it. Targeting of unmutated variant regions was reportedly seen in nearly half of spike-specific TCRs.

To note about this clone: Antigen specificity is unknown. The germline gene is not matched at one end of the junction; a read error may be the cause.

CDR3 length: 11 residues. Germline lookup yields CDR1 LNHDA and CDR2 SQIVND (reference sequence). TCRdb keeps only in-frame clones here, not all; method: immunoSEQ multiplex PCR. The table lists over 100,000 clones, roughly 90% of them singletons, with 1.5% to 2% in the top ten. The rearrangement joins TRBV19 to TRBJ1-1, with D uncertain. This receptor was taken from an adult in good health. The sample was peripheral blood, taken on day 0 of AZD1222 vaccination. The DNA for the CDR3 is TGTGCTAGTAGTGAGGACGCTGAAGCTTTCTTT. This gives the protein CASSEDAEAFF.